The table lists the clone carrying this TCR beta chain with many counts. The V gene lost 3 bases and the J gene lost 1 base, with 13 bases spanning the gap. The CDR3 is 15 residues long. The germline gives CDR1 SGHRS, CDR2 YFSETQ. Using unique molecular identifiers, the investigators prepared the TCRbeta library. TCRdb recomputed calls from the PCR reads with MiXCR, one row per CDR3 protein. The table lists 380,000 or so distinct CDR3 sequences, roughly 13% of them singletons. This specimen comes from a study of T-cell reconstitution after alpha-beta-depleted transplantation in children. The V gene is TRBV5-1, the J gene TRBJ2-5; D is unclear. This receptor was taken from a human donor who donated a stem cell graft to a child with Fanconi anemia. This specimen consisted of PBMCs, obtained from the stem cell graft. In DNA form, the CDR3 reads TGCGCCAGCAGCTCGCAGGATCCGGGCCAAGAGACCCAGTACTTC. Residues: CASSSQDPGQETQYF.